One and the same sample provided the 28 T cell receptor beta chains below, sequenced in a study of blood T cell repertoires in COVID-19. Generated by immunoSEQ multiplex PCR, the TCRdb table keeps only in-frame clones and is missing some. The data contain approximately 250,000 clones, 75% to 85% of them singletons. Material for sequencing was peripheral blood. All receptors come from a human donor in a cohort sampled during active COVID-19.

V and J are TRBV24-1 and TRBJ2-7; 10 bases agree with TRBD1. This CDR3 is built from 17 residues. Losses at the gene ends were 4 bases for V and 2 bases for J; bases not matched to a gene: 10. CDR1 is KGHDR and CDR2 is SFDVKD in the germline V gene. The CDR3 region is CATSEGVTGTGAYEQYF. CDR3 nucleotide sequence: TGTGCCACCAGTGAGGGGGTAACCGGGACAGGGGCCTACGAGCAGTACTTC.

The rearrangement links TRBV6-5 to TRBJ2-7; D is perhaps TRBD1 (6 bases). This CDR3 contains 16 residues. Deletions cut 0 bases from V and 1 base from J, with 13 bases between. Germline V gene lookup returns CDR1 MNHEY and CDR2 SVGAGI. The CDR3 DNA sequence: TGTGCCAGCAGTTACTCGAGGGACATGGGATCCTACGAGCAGTACTTC. This translates into CASSYSRDMGSYEQYF.

The chain links TRBV28 to TRBJ2-5, with D perhaps TRBD1 (5 bases). Trimming pared 5 bases from V and 5 bases from J, leaving 9 bases between. This CDR3 has 12 amino acids. CDR1 and CDR2 (germline): MDHEN, SYDVKM. The CDR3 is CASSQGAETQYF. CDR3 in DNA: TGTGCCAGCAGTCAAGGGGCCGAGACCCAGTACTTC.

This clone was detected once. The chain links TRBV24-1 to TRBJ2-6; 7 bases fit TRBD1. With 3 bases clipped from V and 0 bases from J, the junction kept 7 bases outside the gene matches. The CDR3 length is 18 residues. Germline V gives CDR1 KGHDR, CDR2 SFDVKD. CDR3 sequence: CATSDPRDRTSGANVLTF. DNA of the CDR3: TGTGCCACCAGTGATCCCCGGGACAGAACCTCTGGGGCCAACGTCCTGACTTTC.

The rearrangement uses TRBV7-6 and TRBJ1-4; the D gene is possibly TRBD1 (6 bases). The CDR3 has 18 residues. Germline assignment: CDR1 SGHVS and CDR2 FNYEAQ. Trimming removed 5 bases at V and 3 bases at J, with 22 bases between. Here the CDR3 reads CASSRHPGFRTANEKLFF. As DNA, the CDR3 is TGTGCCAGCAGCCGACATCCTGGTTTTAGGACAGCTAATGAAAAACTGTTTTTT.

CDR3 amino acids: CASSESGGTGEKLFF. Here the CDR3 DNA reads TGTGCCAGCAGTGAATCCGGAGGGACAGGAGAAAAACTGTTTTTT. The gene calls are TRBV25-1 and TRBJ1-4, with 8 bases that match TRBD1. CDR3 length: 15 residues. Trimming removed 1 base from V and 8 bases from J; junction bases left unmatched: 6. Germline V gene data show CDR1 as MGHDK and CDR2 as SYGVNS.

The gene calls are TRBV18 and TRBJ1-1, with D perhaps matching TRBD1 (5 bases). The CDR3 extends over 13 amino acids. V was trimmed by 2 bases and J by 4 bases, leaving 8 bases between them. Germline CDR1 is KGHSH and CDR2 is LQKENI. Here the CDR3 DNA reads TGTGCCAGCTCACCAATGGGGGGCACTGAAGCTTTCTTT. Protein product: CASSPMGGTEAFF. The full variable domain, its missing parts supplied by reference TRBV18 and TRBJ1-1, is NAGVMQNPRHLVRRRGQEARLRCSPMKGHSHVYWYRQLPEEGLKFMVYLQKENIIDESGMPKERFSAEFPKEGPSILRIQQVVRGDSAAYFCASSPMGGTEAFFGQGTRLTVV.

This chain connects TRBV19 to TRBJ2-1; TRBD1 matches 7 bases. J lost 9 bases, V lost 2 bases, and 10 bases had no gene match. Per the germline V gene, CDR1 is LNHDA and CDR2 is SQIVND (reference sequence). The CDR3 loop spans 15 amino acids. In DNA, the CDR3 is TGTGCCAGTAGTATATCCGGGACGGCAGGGGGTGAGCAGTTCTTC. Translating it yields CASSISGTAGGEQFF.

The gene calls are TRBV5-1 and TRBJ1-1; maybe TRBD1 (5 bases). Germline CDR1 and CDR2: SGHRS and YFSETQ. The CDR3 contains 14 residues. V lost 0 bases and J lost 3, with 9 bases in between. DNA for the CDR3: TGCGCCAGCAGCTTGGTGGGGCGACACACTGAAGCTTTCTTT. This codes for CASSLVGRHTEAFF.

In this sample, this clone turned up many times. This chain uses TRBV20-1 with TRBJ1-1; weak D call: TRBD1 (6 bases). V lost 8 bases and J 9 bases, leaving 10 bases between the germline ends. Germline V lookup: CDR1 DFQATT, CDR2 SNEGSKA (reference sequence). The CDR3 covers 9 residues. The CDR3 reads CSLGQKAFF. The CDR3 DNA sequence: TGCAGTCTTGGACAGAAAGCTTTCTTT.

The chain couples TRBV28 to TRBJ2-5; D unclear. From germline, CDR1 is MDHEN and CDR2 SYDVKM. Trimming left V 7 bases short and J 3 bases short, with 15 bases between. The CDR3 spans 14 residues. CDR3 sequence reads: CASTPQPLEETQYF. DNA for the CDR3: TGTGCCAGCACCCCCCAGCCCCTAGAAGAGACCCAGTACTTC.

The chain joins TRBV5-1 to TRBJ2-2, with 7 bases matching TRBD1. This CDR3 comprises 18 residues. With V trimmed by 1 base and J by 7 bases, 16 bases remained unmatched. From germline, CDR1 is SGHRS and CDR2 YFSETQ. CDR3 coding DNA: TGCGCCAGCAGCTTGTTGACAGGGTCCTCCATTTTTAGCGGGGAGCTGTTTTTT. The encoded protein is CASSLLTGSSIFSGELFF.

In DNA, the CDR3 is TGTGCCAGCATCATAGGACAGGGCAATCAGCCCCAGCATTTT. Translated, it gives CASIIGQGNQPQHF. V usage is TRBV6-5 and J usage is TRBJ1-5; 7 bases are shared with TRBD1. With 7 bases clipped from V and 2 bases from J, the junction kept 5 bases outside the gene matches. The CDR3 contains 14 residues. CDR1 MNHEY and CDR2 SVGAGI come from the germline V gene.

The chain is built from TRBV9 and TRBJ1-5; D uncertain. Trimming took off 6 bases at V and 8 bases at J, with 21 bases between the two ends. The CDR3 spans 15 residues. Germline-derived CDR1 and CDR2 are SGDLS and YYNGEE. For the CDR3, the DNA is TGTGCCAGCACCCAAGGAGAGGCGGTGATGGAGCCCCAGCATTTT. It translates to CASTQGEAVMEPQHF. Supplemented by reference TRBV9 and TRBJ1-5, the full variable domain reads DSGVTQTPKHLITATGQRVTLRCSPRSGDLSVYWYQQSLDQGLQFLIQYYNGEERAKGNILERFSAQQFPDLHSELNLSSLELGDSALYFCASTQGEAVMEPQHFGDGTRLSIL.

The rearrangement uses TRBV3-1 (or the pseudogene TRBV3-2) and TRBJ1-1; maybe TRBD1 (6 bases). Germline V lookup: CDR1 LGHDT, CDR2 YNNKEL (reference sequence). The CDR3 is 15 residues long. Trimming took off 4 bases at V and 0 bases at J, with 12 bases between the two ends. For the CDR3, the DNA is TGTGCCAGCAGCCTTGAACAGGGTTTGAACACTGAAGCTTTCTTT. Residues: CASSLEQGLNTEAFF.

The V call is TRBV4-1, the J call TRBJ2-2, with 15 nucleotides matching TRBD2. From germline, CDR1 is MGHRA and CDR2 YSYEKL. The CDR3 runs to 18 residues. Unmatched junction bases numbered 3, after V lost 2 bases and J lost 2 bases. CDR3 in amino acids: CASSQRGLAGGNTGELFF. The CDR3 region has the DNA TGCGCCAGCAGCCAAAGGGGACTAGCGGGGGGAAACACCGGGGAGCTGTTTTTT.

The chain joins TRBV7-6 to TRBJ1-2, with 10 positions matching TRBD1. Germline CDR1 reads SGHVS; CDR2 reads FNYEAQ. This CDR3 is built from 19 residues. Unmatched junction bases numbered 16, after V lost 4 bases and J lost 2 bases. The DNA of the CDR3 is TGTGCCAGCAGCTCGGGATCGAGAGCCGGGACAGGGGCCAACTATGGCTACACCTTC. The encoded protein is CASSSGSRAGTGANYGYTF. Using reference TRBV7-6 and TRBJ1-2 for the parts outside the CDR3, the full variable domain is GAGVSQSPRYKVTKRGQDVALRCDPISGHVSLYWYRQALGQGPEFLTYFNYEAQQDKSGLPNDRFSAERPEGSISTLTIQRTEQRDSAMYRCASSSGSRAGTGANYGYTFGSGTRLTVV.

The chain recombines TRBV5-4 with TRBJ2-2; TRBD2 agrees at 15 bases. Germline CDR1 SGHNT, CDR2 YYREEE (reference sequence). This CDR3 comprises 20 residues. Trimming removed 4 bases from V and 2 bases from J; junction bases left unmatched: 12. This chain's CDR3 is CASSDGLAGGPGFNTGELFF. CDR3 DNA sequence: TGTGCCAGCAGCGATGGACTAGCGGGAGGGCCGGGCTTTAACACCGGGGAGCTGTTTTTT.

The rearrangement joins TRBV28 to TRBJ1-5; D possibly corresponds to TRBD1 (6 bases). The CDR3 totals 15 residues. Trimming stripped 4 bases from V and 4 bases from J, with 14 bases between. The germline gives CDR1 MDHEN, CDR2 SYDVKM. The CDR3 spells CASSSILQGNQPQHF. The CDR3 nucleotides are TGTGCCAGCAGTTCCATCCTCCAGGGGAATCAGCCCCAGCATTTT.

This clone has just a few counts. The V call is TRBV27, the J call TRBJ2-3; 13 nucleotides align to TRBD2. J was trimmed by 8 bases and V by 4 bases; bases with no gene match: 15. CDR3 length equals 18 residues. Germline V lookup: CDR1 MNHEY, CDR2 SMNVEV (reference sequence). The CDR3, as DNA: TGTGCCAGCAGTTATCCACCGGGACTAGCGGGGTCAGGAGGTACGCAGTATTTT. Amino acids: CASSYPPGLAGSGGTQYF.

The chain recombines TRBV24-1 with TRBJ2-2; D remains unclear. V was pared by 5 bases and J by 5 bases, with 8 bases between. Germline V lookup: CDR1 KGHDR, CDR2 SFDVKD. The CDR3 runs 13 residues. CDR3: CATSGIGTGELFF. The DNA for the CDR3 is TGTGCCACCAGTGGGATCGGGACCGGGGAGCTGTTTTTT.

This sequence joins TRBV11-2 and TRBJ2-7; the match to TRBD1 covers 8 bases. The V segment lost 0 bases and the J segment 2 bases; nucleotides outside the gene matches: 6. The CDR3 loop spans 16 amino acids. Germline V CDR1 and CDR2: SGHAT, FQNNGV. CDR3 in amino acids: CASSLEGTGLPYEQYF. The CDR3 DNA follows: TGTGCCAGCAGCTTAGAGGGGACAGGACTTCCCTACGAGCAGTACTTC.

This clone has only a few counts. The rearrangement uses TRBV24-1 and TRBJ2-3; the D gene is possibly TRBD1 (6 bases). This CDR3 is 18 amino acids long. Germline-derived CDR1 and CDR2 are KGHDR and SFDVKD. Trimming removed 4 bases at V and 2 bases at J, with 21 bases between. In nucleotides, the CDR3 is TGTGCCACCAGTGACCCGGTTCCCTCGACAGGCCTCACAGATACGCAGTATTTT. Translated: CATSDPVPSTGLTDTQYF.

CDR3 sequence: CASTKGRGDTGELFF. The CDR3 nucleotides read TGTGCCAGTACCAAAGGGCGGGGCGACACCGGGGAGCTGTTTTTT. The chain links TRBV19 to TRBJ2-2, with D possibly TRBD2 on 6 matching bases. The ends were cut back, 7 bases at V and 3 bases at J, with 15 bases in the middle. The CDR3 is made up of 15 amino acids. Germline V gene sequence: CDR1 LNHDA, CDR2 SQIVND (reference sequence). Full variable domain (missing parts from reference TRBV19 and TRBJ2-2): DGGITQSPKYLFRKEGQNVTLSCEQNLNHDAMYWYRQDPGQGLRLIYYSQIVNDFQKGDIAEGYSVSREKKESFPLTVTSAQKNPTAFYLCASTKGRGDTGELFFGEGSRLTVL.

V gene TRBV19 combines with J gene TRBJ1-1; tentatively, D is TRBD1 (6 bases). Trimming pared 7 bases from V and 5 bases from J, leaving 23 bases between. Germline V gives CDR1 LNHDA, CDR2 SQIVND (reference sequence). CDR3 length equals 16 residues. CDR3 region: CASTEAQGPWMTEAFF. The DNA of the CDR3 is TGTGCCAGTACGGAGGCACAGGGCCCTTGGATGACTGAAGCTTTCTTT.

The chain uses TRBV27 and TRBJ1-2, with D perhaps matching TRBD1 (5 bases). Germline V lookup: CDR1 MNHEY, CDR2 SMNVEV (reference sequence). With 2 bases removed from V and 5 bases from J, the gap between germline ends came to 12 bases. This CDR3 comprises 14 residues. CDR3 sequence (DNA): TGTGCCAGCAGTTTAAGGGGCCCTGGGTATGGCTACACCTTC. Protein: CASSLRGPGYGYTF.

This clone has a handful of counts. The chain couples TRBV6-6 to TRBJ2-5; TRBD2 agrees at 8 bases. Losses at the gene ends were 10 bases for V and 5 bases for J; bases not matched to a gene: 9. The CDR3 length is 13 residues. Per germline, CDR1 MNHNY and CDR2 SVGAGI (reference sequence). In nucleotides, the CDR3 is TGTGCCACCGGGAGGGAGAGGTGGGAGACCCAGTACTTC. Its protein is CATGRERWETQYF.

The rearrangement links TRBV24-1 to TRBJ2-1; 9 nucleotides match TRBD1. The CDR3 sequence is 12 residues long. Trimming removed 10 bases from V and 7 bases from J; junction bases left unmatched: 4. Germline V gives CDR1 KGHDR, CDR2 SFDVKD. The CDR3 sequence is CATQGARNEQFF. The CDR3 DNA follows: TGTGCCACACAGGGGGCGCGGAATGAGCAGTTCTTC.